This TCR beta chain was identified during a study of blood T cell repertoires in COVID-19 (dated by TCRdb to between 2020 and 2021). Regarding the complete study: The collaborator samples originated in the United States, Italy and Spain and spanned the acute and convalescent phases of COVID-19. The material from the prospective study consisted of cDNA or gDNA derived from T cells, B-cell-depleted T cells, or PBMCs. Subjects who had been exposed to COVID-19, were actively infected with it, or had recovered from it provided the deeply sampled blood TCRbeta repertoires that made up the dataset. The repertoires were released in a freely available public database meant as a resource for research on the immune response to SARS-CoV-2. The samples were drawn from the first 160 participants of the ongoing ImmuneRACE study and from 1,254 subjects provided by 6 global collaborators. The sample metadata nearly always contained a de-identified subject ID, COVID-19 status, age in years and sex. Where available, HLA class I and class II types were taken from metadata supplied by the sample provider and were not determined by assay-based typing.

The germline V gene gives CDR1 as MGHRA and CDR2 as YSYEKL. From cysteine to phenylalanine, the CDR3 is 14 amino acids long. Only CDR3 DNA is held: 42 bases, read in frame from base 1. Deletion took 5 bases off V and 4 bases off J, with a span of 11 bases between the germline ends. TCRbeta CDR3 regions were amplified from genomic DNA using the immunoSEQ Assay, a bias-controlled multiplex PCR. On the authors' methods: Nucleated cell counts per sample were estimated from amplification of reference gene primers within the assay. To quantify the absolute abundance of each unique TCRbeta CDR3 rearrangement, sequence reads were collapsed and filtered. For each sample, productive Simpson clonality was calculated as the square root of Simpson's diversity index across productive rearrangements. TCRdb limited this immuneACCESS table to in-frame rearrangements with V and J called. A share of clones is missing; checked studies link under half to unresolved V genes, and the rest is unexplained. V and J calls and clone size are given by that table; D and trimming were obtained from the DNA. Within this sample are under 150,000 clones, with about 88% of them counted one time only. The ten largest clonotypes hold less than 8.5% of the sample.

Samples from volunteer blood donors who had recovered from COVID-19 were contributed by a second Seattle source. The collaborating institutions used their own protocols to collect whole blood in K2EDTA tubes. For TCRbeta analysis, collaborators shipped samples as frozen whole blood, isolated PBMCs, or DNA extracted from either of those sample types. In the case of this clone: Its antigen has not been determined. Base qualities are not recorded, but no much larger clone differs from it by a single base.

Here is what the overall study found, with its caveats: The amount of clinical and demographic metadata varied by source and participant and was provided uncurated.

The specimen was peripheral blood. In this chain, TRBV4-1 is recombined with TRBJ2-2; TRBD2 might be the D gene, on 6 matching bases. The sequence derives from a woman aged 70-85 years who had recovered from COVID-19. The DNA reads as follows: TGCGCCAGCAGCTCGGGACTGTTCACCGGGGAGCTGTTTTTT. This yields the protein CASSSGLFTGELFF.